This entry lists 24 T cell receptor beta chains sequenced from one sample in a study of OX40 agonist ivuxolimab in advanced cancers. Clones were sequenced by immunoSEQ multiplex PCR, and TCRdb holds only the in-frame ones, with some missing. The data show roughly 26,000 clones, about nine tenths seen once. The material sequenced was CD4+ or CD8+ T cells sorted from blood, taken in a trial of the OX40 agonist ivuxolimab. The source of these receptors is an adult with an advanced solid tumor such as melanoma, head and neck, liver or kidney cancer.

The rearrangement links TRBV10-1 to TRBJ2-7; D possibly corresponds to TRBD1 (6 bases). Trimming stripped 1 base from V and 2 bases from J, with 12 bases between. This CDR3 is 15 amino acids long. The germline V gene encodes CDR1 WNHNN and CDR2 SYGVQD (reference sequence). For the CDR3, the DNA is TGCGCCAGCAGTGAGTGGGCAGGGGATACCTACGAGCAGTACTTC. Protein product: CASSEWAGDTYEQYF.

This sequence joins TRBV27 and TRBJ2-1; tentative D call: TRBD1 (6 bases). Germline V gene lookup returns CDR1 MNHEY and CDR2 SMNVEV (reference sequence). There are 14 residues in the CDR3. With 0 bases removed from V and 9 bases from J, the gap between germline ends came to 12 bases. The DNA of the CDR3 is TGTGCCAGCAGTTTATCGTCAGGGGTCACTGAGCAGTTCTTC. Translating it yields CASSLSSGVTEQFF.

The genes are TRBV19 and TRBJ2-2, with D perhaps matching TRBD2 (6 bases). Trimming removed 8 bases at V and 7 bases at J, with 8 bases between. Germline-derived CDR1 and CDR2 are LNHDA and SQIVND (reference sequence). The CDR3 is made up of 11 amino acids. As DNA, the CDR3 is TGTGCCAGTTGGGGAGGCGGGGAGCTGTTTTTT. It is translated as CASWGGGELFF.

The chain joins TRBV27 to TRBJ2-7; 8 nucleotides line up with TRBD1. CDR1 is MNHEY and CDR2 is SMNVEV in the germline V gene (reference sequence). The CDR3 loop spans 15 amino acids. J gave up 2 bases and V 0 bases, and 3 bases lay outside the gene matches. This CDR3 reads CASSLSGQGTYEQYF. CDR3 nucleotides: TGTGCCAGCAGTTTATCTGGACAGGGAACCTACGAGCAGTACTTC.

The chain carries TRBV18 and TRBJ2-7, with TRBD2 identical over 11 bases. The germline V gene encodes CDR1 KGHSH and CDR2 LQKENI. The CDR3 totals 16 residues. V lost 6 bases to trimming and J lost 2 bases; unmatched junction nucleotides: 9. This chain's CDR3 is CASSPKGTSGTYEQYF. CDR3 bases: TGTGCCAGCTCCCCCAAGGGGACTAGCGGAACCTACGAGCAGTACTTC.

CDR3 loop: CASSPEGTPLEQYF. DNA of the CDR3: TGCGCCAGCAGCCCCGAGGGGACCCCGCTCGAGCAGTACTTC. The chain uses TRBV5-1 and TRBJ2-7, with D perhaps being TRBD1 or TRBD2 (5 bases each). V was trimmed by 4 bases and J by 6 bases, leaving 17 bases between them. The CDR3 covers 14 residues. Germline loops: CDR1 SGHRS, CDR2 YFSETQ.

The J gene is TRBJ1-4, the V gene TRBV7-2; D is uncertain. Germline V gene lookup returns CDR1 SGHTA and CDR2 FQGNSA. The ends were cut back, 1 base at V and 4 bases at J, with 10 bases in the middle. This CDR3 comprises 15 residues. CDR3 sequence reads: CASSLVGSLNEKLFF. CDR3 nucleotides: TGTGCCAGCAGCTTAGTGGGGTCGCTTAATGAAAAACTGTTTTTT.

The V gene is TRBV19, the J gene TRBJ2-3; 7 bases line up with TRBD1. Germline CDR1 LNHDA, CDR2 SQIVND (reference sequence). The CDR3 sequence is 15 residues long. V shed 3 bases, J shed 3 bases, and the junction held 6 bases outside the gene matches. The CDR3 region has the DNA TGTGCCAGTAGTATCCCAGGGGGTTATACAGATACGCAGTATTTT. It yields the protein CASSIPGGYTDTQYF.

A single count supports this clone. J is TRBJ2-1 and V is TRBV5-1; 8 bases fit TRBD2. The length of the CDR3 is 16 residues. V dropped 2 bases and J dropped 3; count of bases not matched to a gene: 7. The V gene's germline CDR1 is SGHRS and CDR2 YFSETQ. The CDR3 region is CASSFQVAGSYNEQFF. In DNA, the CDR3 is TGCGCCAGCAGCTTTCAGGTAGCGGGGAGCTACAATGAGCAGTTCTTC.

The CDR3 sequence: CASSQEYAGGDYGYTF. For the CDR3, the DNA is TGTGCCAGCAGCCAAGAATACGCAGGGGGTGACTATGGCTACACCTTC. The chain is built from TRBV4-2 and TRBJ1-2, with 7 bases aligning to TRBD1. V gave up 0 bases and J gave up 3 bases; unmatched junction bases: 7. Germline CDR1 LGHNA, CDR2 YNFKEQ. The CDR3 has 16 residues.

The CDR3: CASSKGPDEQYGNQPQHF. CDR3 DNA: TGTGCCAGCAGCAAAGGACCGGACGAACAGTATGGCAATCAGCCCCAGCATTTT. This chain connects TRBV21-1 to TRBJ1-5. TRBV21-1 is recorded as a pseudogene. CDR3 size: 18 residues.

The chain recombines TRBV7-6 with TRBJ2-1; the D is unclear. Germline CDR1 reads SGHVS; CDR2 reads FNYEAQ. The CDR3 spans 15 residues. V shed 5 bases and J shed 2 bases, with 13 bases lying between them. This chain's CDR3 is CASSLRLDPYNEQFF. CDR3 nucleotide sequence: TGTGCCAGCAGCCTCAGACTGGACCCCTACAATGAGCAGTTCTTC.

The rearrangement links TRBV6-1 to TRBJ1-2, with D hard to call. This CDR3 has 13 residues. Germline CDR1 reads MNHNS; CDR2 reads SASEGT. Trimming pared 7 bases from V and 2 bases from J, leaving 11 bases between. CDR3 region: CASTAQRNYGYTF. CDR3 DNA: TGTGCCAGCACCGCGCAACGGAACTATGGCTACACCTTC.

The V call is TRBV19, the J call TRBJ2-1, with 7 bases that match TRBD1. CDR1 and CDR2 from the germline V gene are LNHDA and SQIVND (reference sequence). The trim removed 2 bases at V and 3 bases at J, leaving 10 bases unmatched. This CDR3 has 17 amino acids. The CDR3 DNA is TGTGCCAGTAGTATAACTCTAGGGGACAGATACTACAATGAGCAGTTCTTC. Protein sequence: CASSITLGDRYYNEQFF.

The genes are TRBV5-1 and TRBJ2-1; 7 bases align to TRBD2. Looked up from germline, CDR1 is SGHRS and CDR2 is YFSETQ. The CDR3 totals 15 residues. V was pared by 0 bases and J by 6 bases, with 6 bases of the junction left unmatched. In nucleotides, the CDR3 is TGCGCCAGCAGCTTGGCAGGACTAGTTTTCAATGAGCAGTTCTTC. It yields the protein CASSLAGLVFNEQFF.

V and J are TRBV2 and TRBJ2-7, with D unclear. This CDR3 contains 16 residues. In germline, CDR1 is SNHLY, CDR2 FYNNEI. Trimming removed 6 bases from V and 4 bases from J, with 22 bases in between. The CDR3 nucleotides read TGTGCCAGCAGGCCCTTCTTCTCCAGTGAGCATTACGAGCAGTACTTC. This encodes CASRPFFSSEHYEQYF.

About this clone itself: Within the sample, other DNA sequences also encode this same CDR3. The chain is built from TRBV19 and TRBJ2-7; D remains ambiguous. Between the trimmed V and J ends, which lost 5 bases and 0 bases, there was a span of 8 bases. Germline V gene data show CDR1 as LNHDA and CDR2 as SQIVND (reference sequence). This CDR3 has 13 amino acids. The CDR3 protein is CASSSDGSYEQYF. The CDR3 nucleotides read TGTGCCAGTAGTTCGGACGGCTCCTACGAGCAGTACTTC.

The chain is built from TRBV30 and TRBJ2-3; no reliable D call. The V end was cut by 0 bases, the J end by 2 bases, with 9 bases between. The length of the CDR3 is 14 residues. The germline V gene has CDR1 GTSNPN and CDR2 SVGIG (reference sequence). The CDR3 DNA follows: TGTGCCTGGAGTGTAAAGTTGGACACAGATACGCAGTATTTT. Protein product: CAWSVKLDTDTQYF.

The CDR3 reads CASSPDPINYGYTF. CDR3 nucleotide sequence: TGTGCCAGCAGCCCCGACCCTATTAACTATGGCTACACCTTC. The chain combines TRBV9 with TRBJ1-2; D uncertain. Germline V gives CDR1 SGDLS, CDR2 YYNGEE. The CDR3 is 14 residues long. With 4 bases removed from V and 1 base from J, the gap between germline ends came to 11 bases.

V is TRBV11-2 and J is TRBJ1-1, with no clear D. The CDR3 totals 15 residues. Per the germline V gene, CDR1 is SGHAT and CDR2 is FQNNGV. The V gene lost 4 bases and the J gene lost 4 bases, with 16 bases spanning the gap. Here the CDR3 reads CASSSGIVVGTEAFF. The CDR3 region has the DNA TGTGCCAGCAGCTCGGGGATCGTAGTGGGCACTGAAGCTTTCTTT.

The chain employs TRBV15 and TRBJ1-1, with D possibly matching TRBD1 (5 bases). The germline CDR1 and CDR2 sequences are LNHNV and YYDKDF (reference sequence). The CDR3 spans 13 residues. Trimming shortened V by 5 bases and J by 4 bases, and 11 bases separated the two germline ends. This CDR3 is CATSWRGSTEAFF. DNA of the CDR3: TGTGCCACCAGCTGGAGGGGTAGCACTGAAGCTTTCTTT. The full variable domain, its missing parts supplied by reference TRBV15 and TRBJ1-1, is DAMVIQNPRYQVTQFGKPVTLSCSQTLNHNVMYWYQQKSSQAPKLLFHYYDKDFNNEADTPDNFQSRRPNTSFCFLDIRSPGLGDTAMYLCATSWRGSTEAFFGQGTRLTVV.

The chain carries TRBV7-9 and TRBJ2-3; 11 nucleotides align to TRBD2. J lost 0 bases, V lost 7 bases, and 6 bases had no gene match. In germline, CDR1 is SEHNR, CDR2 FQNEAQ (reference sequence). The CDR3 loop spans 16 amino acids. Here the CDR3 reads CASIRTSGLSTDTQYF. The CDR3 nucleotides are TGTGCCAGCATCAGGACTAGCGGGCTTAGCACAGATACGCAGTATTTT.

The chain recombines TRBV5-5 with TRBJ2-7; TRBD1 or TRBD2 may be the D gene (5 bases each). The V end was cut by 0 bases, the J end by 0 bases, with 10 bases between. Germline CDR1 and CDR2: SGHKS and YYEKEE (reference sequence). This CDR3 region has 15 residues. The CDR3 protein is CASSLDFGASYEQYF. The CDR3 DNA sequence: TGTGCCAGCAGCTTGGACTTCGGGGCCTCCTACGAGCAGTACTTC.

J is TRBJ2-1 and V is TRBV7-9; unclear D gene. CDR3 length: 16 residues. Trimming shortened V by 3 bases and J by 4 bases, and 16 bases separated the two germline ends. Per the germline V gene, CDR1 is SEHNR and CDR2 is FQNEAQ (reference sequence). The CDR3 coding sequence is TGTGCCAGCAGCTTCCTTATAGGGTCAGATTACAATGAGCAGTTCTTC. Translation: CASSFLIGSDYNEQFF.